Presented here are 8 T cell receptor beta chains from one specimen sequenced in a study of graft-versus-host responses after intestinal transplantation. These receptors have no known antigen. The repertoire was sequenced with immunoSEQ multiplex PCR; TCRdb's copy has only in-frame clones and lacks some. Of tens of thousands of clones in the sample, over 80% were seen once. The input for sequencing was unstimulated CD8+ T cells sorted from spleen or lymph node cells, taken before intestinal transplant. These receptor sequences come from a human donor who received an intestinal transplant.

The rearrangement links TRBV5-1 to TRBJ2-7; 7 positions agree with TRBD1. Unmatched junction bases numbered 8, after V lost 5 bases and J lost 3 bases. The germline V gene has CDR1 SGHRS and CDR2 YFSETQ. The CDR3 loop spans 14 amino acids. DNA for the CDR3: TGCGCCAGCAGTCCTGGACAGGAGCGCTACGAGCAGTACTTC. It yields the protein CASSPGQERYEQYF.

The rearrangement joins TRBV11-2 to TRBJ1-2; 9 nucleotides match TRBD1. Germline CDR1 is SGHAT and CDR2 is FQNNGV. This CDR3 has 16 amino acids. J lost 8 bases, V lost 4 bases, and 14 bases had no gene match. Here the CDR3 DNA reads TGTGCCAGCAGCTCGCACAGGGGGCCTGAGGGTGAAGGCTACACCTTC. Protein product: CASSSHRGPEGEGYTF.

This CDR3 is CASRDLRVSTGELFF. The CDR3 DNA is TGTGCCAGCAGGGACTTAAGGGTGAGCACCGGGGAGCTGTTTTTT. This chain uses TRBV27 with TRBJ2-2; the D gene is possibly TRBD2 (5 bases). This CDR3 contains 15 residues. The V end lost 6 bases, the J end lost 4 bases, and 15 bases lay between the germline ends. CDR1 is MNHEY, CDR2 SMNVEV, per germline (reference sequence).

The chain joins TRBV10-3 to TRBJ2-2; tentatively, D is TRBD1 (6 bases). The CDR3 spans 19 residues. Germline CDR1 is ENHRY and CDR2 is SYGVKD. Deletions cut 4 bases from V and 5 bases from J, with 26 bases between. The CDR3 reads CAISVGYWFGTGRTGELFF. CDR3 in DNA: TGTGCCATCAGTGTGGGTTATTGGTTTGGCACAGGGCGAACCGGGGAGCTGTTTTTT.

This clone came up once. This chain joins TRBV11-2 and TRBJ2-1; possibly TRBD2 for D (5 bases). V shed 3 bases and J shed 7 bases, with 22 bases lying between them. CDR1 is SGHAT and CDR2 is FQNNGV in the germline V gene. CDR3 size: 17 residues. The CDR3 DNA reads TGTGCCAGCAGCTTTGGGGTAGGTGGGAGTAGAACGAATGAGCAGTTCTTC. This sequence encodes CASSFGVGGSRTNEQFF.

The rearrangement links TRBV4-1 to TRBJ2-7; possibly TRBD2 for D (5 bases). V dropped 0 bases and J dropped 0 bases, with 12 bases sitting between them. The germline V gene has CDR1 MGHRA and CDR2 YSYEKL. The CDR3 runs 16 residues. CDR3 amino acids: CASSQDSAGYSYEQYF. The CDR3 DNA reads TGCGCCAGCAGCCAAGACTCGGCGGGTTACTCCTACGAGCAGTACTTC.

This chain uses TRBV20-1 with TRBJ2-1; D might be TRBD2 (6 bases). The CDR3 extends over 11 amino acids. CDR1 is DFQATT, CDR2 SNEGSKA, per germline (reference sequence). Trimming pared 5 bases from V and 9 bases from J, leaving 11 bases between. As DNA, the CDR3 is TGCAGTGCTCCAATCGGGGGTGAGCAGTTCTTC. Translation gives CSAPIGGEQFF.

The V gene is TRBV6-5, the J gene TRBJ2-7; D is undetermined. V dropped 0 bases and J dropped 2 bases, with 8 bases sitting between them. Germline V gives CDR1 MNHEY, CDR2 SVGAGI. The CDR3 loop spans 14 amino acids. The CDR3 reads CASSYSTGPYEQYF. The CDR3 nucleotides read TGTGCCAGCAGTTACTCCACTGGACCCTACGAGCAGTACTTC.